This record concerns one T cell receptor beta chain sequence. Produced via immunoSEQ multiplex PCR; TCRdb's table is partial and in-frame only. This table holds under 250,000 clones, around 90% found once. The V and J ends lost 6 bases and 0 bases, in that order; junction bases with no gene match: 17. Per the germline V gene, CDR1 is DFQATT and CDR2 is SNEGSKA (reference sequence). The CDR3 is 17 residues long. This entry is derived from a study of blood T cell repertoires in COVID-19. The TCR comes from a man aged 25-40 years with COVID-19, enrolled during active disease. Input material: peripheral blood. The chain combines TRBV20-1 with TRBJ2-7; TRBD1 aligns across 7 bases. The CDR3 loop is CSASPGTVERGSYEQYF. The DNA of the CDR3 is TGCAGTGCAAGTCCCGGGACAGTCGAAAGGGGCTCCTACGAGCAGTACTTC.